This T cell receptor (beta chain) was sequenced for a study of cytomegalovirus exposure and HLA in healthy donors. Primers: 60 Vbeta forward and 13 Jbeta reverse. Repertoires were generated with immunoSEQ multiplex PCR, while TCRdb's copy carries only in-frame clones and drops some. Here the sample spans about 110,000 clones, just over 75% being singletons. Deletions cut 4 bases from V and 6 bases from J, with 9 bases between. This CDR3 comprises 13 residues. CDR1 is SGHVS and CDR2 is FNYEAQ in the germline V gene. This rearrangement joins TRBV7-6 to TRBJ2-2; D unresolved. The sequenced sample was PBMCs. This receptor was obtained from a man aged 25-45 years in good health and CMV-seropositive. The CDR3 bases are TGTGCCAGCAGCTCCCAAACGGCCGGGGAGCTGTTTTTT. Its protein product is CASSSQTAGELFF.